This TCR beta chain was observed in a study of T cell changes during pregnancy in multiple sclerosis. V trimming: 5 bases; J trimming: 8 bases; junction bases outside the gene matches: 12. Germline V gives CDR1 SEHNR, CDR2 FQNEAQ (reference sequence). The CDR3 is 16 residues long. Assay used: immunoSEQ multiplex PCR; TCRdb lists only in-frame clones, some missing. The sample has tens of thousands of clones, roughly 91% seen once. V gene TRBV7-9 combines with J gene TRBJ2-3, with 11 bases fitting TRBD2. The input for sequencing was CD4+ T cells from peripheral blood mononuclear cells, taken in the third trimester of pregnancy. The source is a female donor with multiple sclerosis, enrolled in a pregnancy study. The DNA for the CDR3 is TGTGCCAGCAGCAACATAGCGGGGGGGAGCTTCGGTACGCAGTATTTT. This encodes CASSNIAGGSFGTQYF.